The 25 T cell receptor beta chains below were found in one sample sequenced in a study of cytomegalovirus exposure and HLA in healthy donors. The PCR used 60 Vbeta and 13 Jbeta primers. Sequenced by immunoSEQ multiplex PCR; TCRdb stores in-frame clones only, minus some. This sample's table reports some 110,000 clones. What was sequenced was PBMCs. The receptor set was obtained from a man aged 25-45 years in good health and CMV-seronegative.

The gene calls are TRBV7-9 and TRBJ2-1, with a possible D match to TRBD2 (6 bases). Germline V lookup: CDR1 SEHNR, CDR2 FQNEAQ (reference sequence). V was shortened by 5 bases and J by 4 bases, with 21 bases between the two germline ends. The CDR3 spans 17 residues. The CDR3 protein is CASSPPYSGVKYNEQFF. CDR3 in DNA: TGTGCCAGCAGCCCTCCCTATAGCGGAGTAAAGTACAATGAGCAGTTCTTC.

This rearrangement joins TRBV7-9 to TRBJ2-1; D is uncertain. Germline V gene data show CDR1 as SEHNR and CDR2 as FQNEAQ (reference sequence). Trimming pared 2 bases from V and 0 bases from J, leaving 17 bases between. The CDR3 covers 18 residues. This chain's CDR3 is CASSLPLRPTSSYNEQFF. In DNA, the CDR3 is TGTGCCAGCAGCTTACCTCTGAGGCCAACCAGCTCCTACAATGAGCAGTTCTTC.

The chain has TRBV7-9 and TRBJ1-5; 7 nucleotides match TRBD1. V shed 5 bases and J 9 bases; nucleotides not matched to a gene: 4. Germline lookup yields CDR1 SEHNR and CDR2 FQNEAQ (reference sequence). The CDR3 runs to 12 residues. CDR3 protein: CASSLQGGPQHF. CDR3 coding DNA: TGTGCCAGCAGCCTCCAGGGGGGGCCCCAGCATTTT.

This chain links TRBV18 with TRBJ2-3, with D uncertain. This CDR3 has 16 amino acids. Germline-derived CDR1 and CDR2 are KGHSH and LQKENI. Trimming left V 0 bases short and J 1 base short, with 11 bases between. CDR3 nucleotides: TGTGCCAGCTCACCACCAGACTCCCCCGGCACAGATACGCAGTATTTT. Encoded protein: CASSPPDSPGTDTQYF.

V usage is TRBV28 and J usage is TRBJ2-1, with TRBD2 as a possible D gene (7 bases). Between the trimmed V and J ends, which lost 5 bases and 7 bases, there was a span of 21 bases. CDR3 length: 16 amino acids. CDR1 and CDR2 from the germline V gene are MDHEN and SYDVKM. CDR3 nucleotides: TGTGCCAGCAGTCTGAACCTCCGGAGGGGGGGAAATGAGCAGTTCTTC. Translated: CASSLNLRRGGNEQFF. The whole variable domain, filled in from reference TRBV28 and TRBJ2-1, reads DVKVTQSSRYLVKRTGEKVFLECVQDMDHENMFWYRQDPGLGLRLIYFSYDVKMKEKGDIPEGYSVSREKKERFSLILESASTNQTSMYLCASSLNLRRGGNEQFFGPGTRLTVL.

CDR3: CASSPLGQSMNTEAFF. The DNA of the CDR3 is TGTGCCAGCAGCCCACTTGGACAGAGCATGAACACTGAAGCTTTCTTT. The rearrangement links TRBV7-8 to TRBJ1-1, with D possibly matching TRBD1 (6 bases). This CDR3 contains 16 residues. From germline, CDR1 is SGHVS and CDR2 FQNEAQ. Trimming took off 5 bases at V and 0 bases at J, with 16 bases between the two ends.

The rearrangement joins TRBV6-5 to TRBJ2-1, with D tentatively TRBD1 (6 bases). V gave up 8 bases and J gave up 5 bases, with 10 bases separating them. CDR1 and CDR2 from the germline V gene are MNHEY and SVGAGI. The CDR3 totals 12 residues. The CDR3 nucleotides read TGTGCCAGCGAGACAGGAGACAATGAGCAGTTCTTC. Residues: CASETGDNEQFF.

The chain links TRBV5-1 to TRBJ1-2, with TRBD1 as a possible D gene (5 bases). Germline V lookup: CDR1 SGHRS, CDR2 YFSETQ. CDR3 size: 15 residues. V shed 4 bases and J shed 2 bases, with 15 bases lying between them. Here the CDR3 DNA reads TGCGCCAGCAGCCAAGACATGGCAGGGAACTATGGCTACACCTTC. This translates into CASSQDMAGNYGYTF.

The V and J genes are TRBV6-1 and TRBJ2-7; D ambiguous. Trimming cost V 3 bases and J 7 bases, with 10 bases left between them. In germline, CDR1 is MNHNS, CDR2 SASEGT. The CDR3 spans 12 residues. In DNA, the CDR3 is TGTGCCAGCAGTGATTTGGCGGAGGAGCAGTACTTC. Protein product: CASSDLAEEQYF.

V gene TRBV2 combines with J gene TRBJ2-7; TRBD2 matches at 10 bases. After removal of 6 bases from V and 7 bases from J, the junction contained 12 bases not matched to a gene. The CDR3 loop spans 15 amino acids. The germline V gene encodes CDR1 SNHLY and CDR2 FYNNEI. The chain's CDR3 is CASSAPTSGSGEQYF. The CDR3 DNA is TGTGCCAGCAGCGCTCCGACTAGCGGGTCCGGGGAGCAGTACTTC.

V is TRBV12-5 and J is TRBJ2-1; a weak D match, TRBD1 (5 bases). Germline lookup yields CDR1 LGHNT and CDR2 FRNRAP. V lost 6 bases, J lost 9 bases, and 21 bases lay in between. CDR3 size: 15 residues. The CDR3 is CASGYFESGRGEQFF. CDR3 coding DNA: TGTGCTAGTGGATACTTTGAATCGGGTAGGGGTGAGCAGTTCTTC.

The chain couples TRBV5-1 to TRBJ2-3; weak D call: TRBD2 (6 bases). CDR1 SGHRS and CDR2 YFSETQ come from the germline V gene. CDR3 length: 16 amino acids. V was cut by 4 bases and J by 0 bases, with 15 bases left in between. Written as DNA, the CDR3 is TGCGCCAGCAGCGCCTTGACTAGGGGTAGCACAGATACGCAGTATTTT. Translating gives CASSALTRGSTDTQYF.

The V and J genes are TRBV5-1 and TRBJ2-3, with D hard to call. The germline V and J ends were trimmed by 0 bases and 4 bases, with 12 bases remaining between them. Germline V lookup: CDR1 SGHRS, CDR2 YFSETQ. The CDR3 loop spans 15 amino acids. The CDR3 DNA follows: TGCGCCAGCAGCTTGGCAGGCAAGAACTCAGATACGCAGTATTTT. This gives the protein CASSLAGKNSDTQYF.

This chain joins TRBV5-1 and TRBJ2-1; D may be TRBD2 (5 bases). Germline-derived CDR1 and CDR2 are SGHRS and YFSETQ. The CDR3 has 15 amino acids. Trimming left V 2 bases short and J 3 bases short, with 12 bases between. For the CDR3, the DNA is TGCGCCAGCAGCTTAGAGGGAGTTGACTACAATGAGCAGTTCTTC. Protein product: CASSLEGVDYNEQFF.

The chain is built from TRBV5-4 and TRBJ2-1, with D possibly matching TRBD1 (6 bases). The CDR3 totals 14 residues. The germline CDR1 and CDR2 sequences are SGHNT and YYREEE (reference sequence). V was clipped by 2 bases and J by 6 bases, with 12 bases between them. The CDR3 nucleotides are TGTGCCAGCAGCTTCCGAACAGGGACCAATGAGCAGTTCTTC. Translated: CASSFRTGTNEQFF.

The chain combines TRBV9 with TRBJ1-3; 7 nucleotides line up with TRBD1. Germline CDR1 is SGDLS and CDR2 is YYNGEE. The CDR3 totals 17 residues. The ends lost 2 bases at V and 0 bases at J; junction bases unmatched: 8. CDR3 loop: CASSVEPGTVSGNTIYF. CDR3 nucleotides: TGTGCCAGCAGCGTCGAACCCGGGACAGTCTCTGGAAACACCATATATTTT.

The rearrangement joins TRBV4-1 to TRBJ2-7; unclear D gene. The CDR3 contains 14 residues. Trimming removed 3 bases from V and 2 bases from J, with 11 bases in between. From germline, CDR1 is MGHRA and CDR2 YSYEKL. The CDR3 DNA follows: TGCGCCAGCAGCCAGCCTCCAGGTACCTACGAGCAGTACTTC. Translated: CASSQPPGTYEQYF.

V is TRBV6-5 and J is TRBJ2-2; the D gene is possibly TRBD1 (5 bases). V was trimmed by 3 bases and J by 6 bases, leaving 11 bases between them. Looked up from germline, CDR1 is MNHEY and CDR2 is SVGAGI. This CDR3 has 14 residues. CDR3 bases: TGTGCCAGCAGTTATCGACAAGGGGCCGGGGAGCTGTTTTTT. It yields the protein CASSYRQGAGELFF.

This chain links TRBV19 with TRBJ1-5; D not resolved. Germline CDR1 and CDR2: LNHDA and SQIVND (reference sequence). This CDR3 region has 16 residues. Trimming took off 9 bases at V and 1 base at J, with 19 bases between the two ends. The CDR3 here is CASRERGITSNQPQHF. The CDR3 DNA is TGTGCCAGCCGAGAGCGGGGTATTACGAGCAATCAGCCCCAGCATTTT.

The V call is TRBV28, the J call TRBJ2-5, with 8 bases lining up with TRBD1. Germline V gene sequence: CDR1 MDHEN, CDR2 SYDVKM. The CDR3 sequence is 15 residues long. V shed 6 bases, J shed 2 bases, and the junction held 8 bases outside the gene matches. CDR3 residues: CASSPDRELQETQYF. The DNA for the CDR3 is TGTGCCAGCAGCCCGGACAGGGAGTTACAAGAGACCCAGTACTTC. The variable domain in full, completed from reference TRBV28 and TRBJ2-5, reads DVKVTQSSRYLVKRTGEKVFLECVQDMDHENMFWYRQDPGLGLRLIYFSYDVKMKEKGDIPEGYSVSREKKERFSLILESASTNQTSMYLCASSPDRELQETQYFGPGTRLLVL.

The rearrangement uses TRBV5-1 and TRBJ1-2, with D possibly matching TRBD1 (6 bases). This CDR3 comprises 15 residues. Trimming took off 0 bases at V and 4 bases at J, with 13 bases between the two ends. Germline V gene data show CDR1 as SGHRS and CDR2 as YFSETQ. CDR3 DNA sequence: TGCGCCAGCAGCTTGGACCAGGGGCTCCTCTATGGCTACACCTTC. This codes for CASSLDQGLLYGYTF. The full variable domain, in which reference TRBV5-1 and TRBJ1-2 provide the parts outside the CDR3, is KAGVTQTPRYLIKTRGQQVTLSCSPISGHRSVSWYQQTPGQGLQFLFEYFSETQRNKGNFPGRFSGRQFSNSRSEMNVSTLELGDSALYLCASSLDQGLLYGYTFGSGTRLTVV.

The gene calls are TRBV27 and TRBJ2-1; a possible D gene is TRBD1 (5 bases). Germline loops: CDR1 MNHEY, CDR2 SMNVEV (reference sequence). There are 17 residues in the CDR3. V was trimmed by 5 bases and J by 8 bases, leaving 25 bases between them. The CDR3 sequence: CASSPLRTTVFRHEQFF. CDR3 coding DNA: TGTGCCAGCAGTCCCCTCCGGACAACCGTCTTCAGACATGAGCAGTTCTTC.

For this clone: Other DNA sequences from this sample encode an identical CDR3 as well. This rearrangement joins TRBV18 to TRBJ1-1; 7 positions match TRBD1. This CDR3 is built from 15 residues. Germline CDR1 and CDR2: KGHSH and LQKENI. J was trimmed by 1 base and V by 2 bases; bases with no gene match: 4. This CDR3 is CASSPGTAENTEAFF. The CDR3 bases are TGTGCCAGCTCACCAGGGACAGCCGAGAACACTGAAGCTTTCTTT.

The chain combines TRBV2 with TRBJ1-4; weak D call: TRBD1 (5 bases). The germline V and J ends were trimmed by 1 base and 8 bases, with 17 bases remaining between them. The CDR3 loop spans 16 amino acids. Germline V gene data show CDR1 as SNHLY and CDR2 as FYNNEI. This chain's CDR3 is CASSEESAGSGEKLFF. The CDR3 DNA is TGTGCCAGCAGTGAAGAAAGTGCAGGGTCAGGAGAAAAACTGTTTTTT. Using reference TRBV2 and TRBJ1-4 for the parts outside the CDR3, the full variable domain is EPEVTQTPSHQVTQMGQEVILRCVPISNHLYFYWYRQILGQKVEFLVSFYNNEISEKSEIFDDQFSVERPDGSNFTLKIRSTKLEDSAMYFCASSEESAGSGEKLFFGSGTQLSVL.

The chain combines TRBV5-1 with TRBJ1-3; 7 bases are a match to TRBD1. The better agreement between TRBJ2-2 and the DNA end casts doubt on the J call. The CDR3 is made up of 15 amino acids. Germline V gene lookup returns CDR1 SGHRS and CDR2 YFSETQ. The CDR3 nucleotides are TGCGCCAGCAGTGGGCAGGGGGACCCCACCGGGGAGCTGTTTTTT. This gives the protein CASSGQGDPTGELFF.